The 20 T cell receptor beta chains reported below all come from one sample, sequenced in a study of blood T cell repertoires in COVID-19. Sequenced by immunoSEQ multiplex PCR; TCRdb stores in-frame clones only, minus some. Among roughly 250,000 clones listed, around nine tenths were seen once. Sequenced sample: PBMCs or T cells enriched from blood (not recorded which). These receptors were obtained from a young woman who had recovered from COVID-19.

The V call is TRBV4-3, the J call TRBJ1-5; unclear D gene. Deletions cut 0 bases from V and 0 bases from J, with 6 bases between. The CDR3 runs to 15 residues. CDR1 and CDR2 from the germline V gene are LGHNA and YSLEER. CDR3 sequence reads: CASSQDLSSNQPQHF. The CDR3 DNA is TGCGCCAGCAGCCAAGATCTGAGTAGCAATCAGCCCCAGCATTTT.

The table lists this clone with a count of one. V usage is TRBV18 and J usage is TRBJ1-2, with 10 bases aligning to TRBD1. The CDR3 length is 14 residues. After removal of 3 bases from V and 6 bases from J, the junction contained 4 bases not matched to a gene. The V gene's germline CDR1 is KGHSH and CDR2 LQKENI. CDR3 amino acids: CASSPGQGSNGYTF. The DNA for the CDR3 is TGTGCCAGCTCACCGGGACAGGGGTCAAATGGCTACACCTTC.

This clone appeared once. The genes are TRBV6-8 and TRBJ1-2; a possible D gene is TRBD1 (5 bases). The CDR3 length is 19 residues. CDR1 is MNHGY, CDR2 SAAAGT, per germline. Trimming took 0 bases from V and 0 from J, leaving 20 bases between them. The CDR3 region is CASSYSKGRRDSANYGYTF. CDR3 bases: TGTGCCAGCAGTTACTCGAAGGGGCGTCGAGATTCAGCTAACTATGGCTACACCTTC.

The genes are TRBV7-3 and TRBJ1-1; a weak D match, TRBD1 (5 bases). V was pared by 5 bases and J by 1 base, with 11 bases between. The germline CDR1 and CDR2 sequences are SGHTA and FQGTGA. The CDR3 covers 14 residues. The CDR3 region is CASSADDRNTEAFF. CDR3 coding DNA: TGTGCCAGCAGCGCAGACGACAGGAACACTGAAGCTTTCTTT.

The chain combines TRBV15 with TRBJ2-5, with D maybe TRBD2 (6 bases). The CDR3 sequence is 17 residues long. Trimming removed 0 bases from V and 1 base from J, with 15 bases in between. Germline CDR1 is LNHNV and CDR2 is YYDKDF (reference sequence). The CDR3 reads CATSRDSPRDFQETQYF. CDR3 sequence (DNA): TGTGCCACCAGCAGAGATTCCCCCCGGGACTTCCAAGAGACCCAGTACTTC.

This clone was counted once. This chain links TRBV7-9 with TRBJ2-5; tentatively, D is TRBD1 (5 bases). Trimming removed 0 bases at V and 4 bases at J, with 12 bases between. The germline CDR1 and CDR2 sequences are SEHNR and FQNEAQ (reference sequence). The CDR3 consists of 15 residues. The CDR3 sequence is CASSLAGAWRETQYF. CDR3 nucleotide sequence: TGTGCCAGCAGCTTAGCTGGGGCGTGGAGAGAGACCCAGTACTTC. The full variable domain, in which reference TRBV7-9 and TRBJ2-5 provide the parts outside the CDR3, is DTGVSQNPRHKITKRGQNVTFRCDPISEHNRLYWYRQTLGQGPEFLTYFQNEAQLEKSRLLSDRFSAERPKGSFSTLEIQRTEQGDSAMYLCASSLAGAWRETQYFGPGTRLLVL.

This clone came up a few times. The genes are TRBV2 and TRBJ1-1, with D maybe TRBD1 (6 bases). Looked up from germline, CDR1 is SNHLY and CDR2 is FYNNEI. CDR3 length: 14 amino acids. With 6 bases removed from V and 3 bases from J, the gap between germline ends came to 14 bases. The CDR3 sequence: CASSETQGYTEAFF. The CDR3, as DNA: TGTGCCAGCAGCGAAACACAGGGATACACTGAAGCTTTCTTT.

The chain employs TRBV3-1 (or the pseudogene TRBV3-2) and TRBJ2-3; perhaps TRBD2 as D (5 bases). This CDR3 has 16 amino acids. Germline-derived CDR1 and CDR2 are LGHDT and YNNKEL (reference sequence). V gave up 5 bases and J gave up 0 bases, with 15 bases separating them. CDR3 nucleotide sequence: TGTGCCAGCAGCTTCCGGACTCTTTCTAGCACAGATACGCAGTATTTT. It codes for CASSFRTLSSTDTQYF.

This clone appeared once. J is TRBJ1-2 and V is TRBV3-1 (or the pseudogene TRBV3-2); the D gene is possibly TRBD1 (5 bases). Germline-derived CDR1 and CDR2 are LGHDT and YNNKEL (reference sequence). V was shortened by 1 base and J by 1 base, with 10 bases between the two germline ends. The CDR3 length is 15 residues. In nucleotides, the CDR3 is TGTGCCAGCAGCCAAGTCGACGGGGGTAACTATGGCTACACCTTC. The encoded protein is CASSQVDGGNYGYTF.

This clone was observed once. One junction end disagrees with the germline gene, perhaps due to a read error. As DNA, the CDR3 is TGTGCCAGCAGTAACTCCCGTGATACGCAGTATTTT. This codes for CASSNSRDTQYF. V usage is TRBV6-2 or TRBV6-3 and J usage is TRBJ2-3; no clear D. This CDR3 is 12 amino acids long. CDR1 is MNHEY and CDR2 is SVGEGT in the germline V gene.

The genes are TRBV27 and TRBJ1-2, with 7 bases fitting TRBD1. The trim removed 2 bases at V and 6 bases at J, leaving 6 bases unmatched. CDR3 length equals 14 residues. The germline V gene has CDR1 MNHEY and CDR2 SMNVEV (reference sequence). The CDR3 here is CASSLDRVKDGYTF. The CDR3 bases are TGTGCCAGCAGTTTAGACAGGGTGAAGGATGGCTACACCTTC.

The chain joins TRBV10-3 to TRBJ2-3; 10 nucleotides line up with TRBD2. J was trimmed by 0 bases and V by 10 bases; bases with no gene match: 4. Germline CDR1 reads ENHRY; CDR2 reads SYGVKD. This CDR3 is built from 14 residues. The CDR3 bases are TGTGCCACCGCAGCGGGGGGGAGCACAGATACGCAGTATTTT. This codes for CATAAGGSTDTQYF.

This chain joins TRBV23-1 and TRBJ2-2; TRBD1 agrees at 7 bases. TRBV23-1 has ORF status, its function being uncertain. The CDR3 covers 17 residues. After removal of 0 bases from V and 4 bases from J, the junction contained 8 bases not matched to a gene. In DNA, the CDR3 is TGCGCCAGCAGTCAATCTGTCGACAGGGCGGCCACCGGGGAGCTGTTTTTT. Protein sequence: CASSQSVDRAATGELFF.

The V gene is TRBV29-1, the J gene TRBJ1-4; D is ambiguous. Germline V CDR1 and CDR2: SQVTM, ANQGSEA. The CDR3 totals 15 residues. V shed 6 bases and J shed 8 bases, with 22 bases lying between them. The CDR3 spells CSVRVVSRKREKLFF. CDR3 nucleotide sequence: TGCAGCGTGCGGGTGGTCTCCCGCAAAAGGGAAAAACTGTTTTTT. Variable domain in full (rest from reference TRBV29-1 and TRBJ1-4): SAVISQKPSRDICQRGTSLTIQCQVDSQVTMMFWYRQQPGQSLTLIATANQGSEATYESGFVIDKFPISRPNLTFSTLTVSNMSPEDSSIYLCSVRVVSRKREKLFFGSGTQLSVL.

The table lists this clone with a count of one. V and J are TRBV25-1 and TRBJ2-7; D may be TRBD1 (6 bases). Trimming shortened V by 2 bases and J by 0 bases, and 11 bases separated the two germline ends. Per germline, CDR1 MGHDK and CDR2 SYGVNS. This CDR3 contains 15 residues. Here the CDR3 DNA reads TGTGCCAGCAGTGAAGCAGGGGCGAGCTCCTACGAGCAGTACTTC. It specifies CASSEAGASSYEQYF.

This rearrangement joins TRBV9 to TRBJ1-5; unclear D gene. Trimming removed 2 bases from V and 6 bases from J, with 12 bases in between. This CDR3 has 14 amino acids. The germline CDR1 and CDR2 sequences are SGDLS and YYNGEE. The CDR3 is CASSVGEKGQPQHF. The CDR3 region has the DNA TGTGCCAGCAGCGTCGGGGAAAAGGGTCAGCCCCAGCATTTT.

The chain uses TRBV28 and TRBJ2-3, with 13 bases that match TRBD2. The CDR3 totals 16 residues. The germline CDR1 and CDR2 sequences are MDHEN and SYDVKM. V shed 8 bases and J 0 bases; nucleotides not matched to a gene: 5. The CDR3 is CASGRTSGGSTDTQYF. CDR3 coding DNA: TGTGCCAGCGGCCGGACTAGCGGGGGTAGCACAGATACGCAGTATTTT.

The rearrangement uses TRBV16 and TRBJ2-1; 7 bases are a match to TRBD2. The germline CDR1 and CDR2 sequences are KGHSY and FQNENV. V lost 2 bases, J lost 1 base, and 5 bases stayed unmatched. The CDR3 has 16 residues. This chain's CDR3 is CASSQGSGESYNEQFF. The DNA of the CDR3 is TGTGCCAGCAGCCAAGGAAGCGGGGAGTCCTACAATGAGCAGTTCTTC.

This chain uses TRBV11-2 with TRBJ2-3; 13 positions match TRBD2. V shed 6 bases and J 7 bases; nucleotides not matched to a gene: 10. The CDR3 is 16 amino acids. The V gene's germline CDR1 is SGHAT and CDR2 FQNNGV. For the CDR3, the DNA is TGTGCCAGCAGATCGGGACTAGCGGGGAATCTTAATACGCAGTATTTT. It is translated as CASRSGLAGNLNTQYF.

The CDR3 region is CASSPTASSRAEAFF. The CDR3 DNA reads as TGCGCCAGCAGCCCCACGGCATCCTCCCGGGCTGAAGCTTTCTTT. The rearrangement joins TRBV4-1 to TRBJ1-1, with D hard to call. V was pared by 4 bases and J by 6 bases, with 18 bases between. Germline values: CDR1 MGHRA, CDR2 YSYEKL. The CDR3 loop spans 15 amino acids.